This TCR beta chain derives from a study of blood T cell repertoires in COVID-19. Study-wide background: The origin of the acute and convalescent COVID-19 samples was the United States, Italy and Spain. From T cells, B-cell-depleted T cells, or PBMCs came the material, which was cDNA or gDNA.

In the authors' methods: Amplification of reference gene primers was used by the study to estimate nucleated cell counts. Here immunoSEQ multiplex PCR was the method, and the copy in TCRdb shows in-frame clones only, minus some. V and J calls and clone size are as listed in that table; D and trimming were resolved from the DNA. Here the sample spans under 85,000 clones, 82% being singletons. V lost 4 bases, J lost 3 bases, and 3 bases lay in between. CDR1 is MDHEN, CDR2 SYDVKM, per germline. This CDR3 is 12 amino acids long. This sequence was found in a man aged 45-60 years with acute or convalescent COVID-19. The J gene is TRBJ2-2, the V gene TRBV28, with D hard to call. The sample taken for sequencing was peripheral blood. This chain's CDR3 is CASSSYTGELFF. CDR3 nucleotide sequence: TGTGCCAGCAGTTCATACACCGGGGAGCTGTTTTTT.